Below are 32 T cell receptor beta chains sequenced from a single sample in a study of blood T cells in healthy people across ages. Using a J-beta primer mix together with a sample-barcoded 5' primer, a second PCR was run for about 6 to 11 cycles. MiXCR, run by TCRdb on the 5' RACE reads, gives a single entry per CDR3 protein. The repertoire includes fewer than 1 million distinct CDR3 sequences, 40% to 50% of them detected once, and under 20% sits in the top ten. Sequenced: blood. The receptors shown here come from a man in his 60s in good health.

CDR3 in amino acids: CASSPSGWGAYGYTF. The CDR3 DNA follows: TGTGCCAGCAGCCCCTCTGGGTGGGGGGCGTATGGCTACACCTTC. V gene TRBV7-8 combines with J gene TRBJ1-2, with D possibly TRBD1 on 6 matching bases. The germline V gene encodes CDR1 SGHVS and CDR2 FQNEAQ. V was clipped by 5 bases and J by 5 bases, with 18 bases between them. The CDR3 is 15 residues long.

This rearrangement joins TRBV4-3 to TRBJ2-7; D ambiguous. V was cut by 0 bases and J by 2 bases, with 8 bases left in between. The CDR3 length is 14 residues. From germline, CDR1 is LGHNA and CDR2 YSLEER. The CDR3 DNA is TGCGCCAGCAGCCAAGAGGACGGAACCTACGAGCAGTACTTC. It is translated as CASSQEDGTYEQYF.

This clonotype has just a few counts. CDR3: CASIRTSGWDEQYF. The CDR3 region has the DNA TGTGCCAGCATTAGGACTAGCGGGTGGGACGAGCAGTACTTC. This chain joins TRBV2 and TRBJ2-7, with 11 bases matching TRBD2. Germline-derived CDR1 and CDR2 are SNHLY and FYNNEI. V dropped 7 bases and J dropped 5; count of bases not matched to a gene: 7. This CDR3 comprises 14 residues.

A word on this clonotype: A read error may produce the germline difference seen at one junction end. The V gene is TRBV20-1, the J gene TRBJ2-5; TRBD1 matches 7 bases. CDR1 DFQATT and CDR2 SNEGSKA come from the germline V gene (reference sequence). This CDR3 has 14 amino acids. Here the CDR3 reads CSARELTGKETRYF. CDR3 nucleotides: TGCAGTGCTAGAGAGTTGACAGGGAAGGAGACCCGGTACTTC.

This clonotype was detected ten times or more. The CDR3 region is CASSFRPTPETQYF. DNA of the CDR3: TGTGCCAGCAGCTTTAGACCGACTCCAGAGACCCAGTACTTC. The chain is built from TRBV7-2 and TRBJ2-5; D gene ambiguous. The V gene's germline CDR1 is SGHTA and CDR2 FQGNSA. The CDR3 runs 14 residues. V was pared by 3 bases and J by 4 bases, with 12 bases between.

V usage is TRBV20-1 and J usage is TRBJ2-6; D perhaps matches TRBD2 (5 bases). Germline V gene sequence: CDR1 DFQATT, CDR2 SNEGSKA (reference sequence). The CDR3 is made up of 16 amino acids. The germline V and J ends were trimmed by 3 bases and 0 bases, with 12 bases remaining between them. The CDR3 region is CSASRGHNSGANVLTF. CDR3 nucleotides: TGCAGTGCTAGTCGGGGTCATAACTCTGGGGCCAACGTCCTGACTTTC.

The V call is TRBV7-6, the J call TRBJ1-2; no firm D call. V lost 7 bases and J lost 4, with 16 bases in between. Germline CDR1 SGHVS, CDR2 FNYEAQ. The CDR3 covers 14 residues. This CDR3 reads CASKPTQLSYGYTF. The CDR3, as DNA: TGTGCCAGCAAACCAACCCAACTCAGCTATGGCTACACCTTC.

The chain joins TRBV2 to TRBJ2-7; TRBD1 matches at 8 bases. The V segment lost 8 bases and the J segment 0 bases; nucleotides outside the gene matches: 6. Germline V gene sequence: CDR1 SNHLY, CDR2 FYNNEI. CDR3 length equals 14 residues. The CDR3 is CASLRDRISYEQYF. DNA for the CDR3: TGTGCCAGCCTTCGGGACAGGATCTCCTACGAGCAGTACTTC.

This clonotype was counted at least ten times. The gene calls are TRBV20-1 and TRBJ2-7; possibly TRBD2 for D (5 bases). V shed 5 bases and J shed 0 bases, with 17 bases lying between them. CDR1 is DFQATT and CDR2 is SNEGSKA in the germline V gene (reference sequence). The CDR3 is 15 amino acids. In nucleotides, the CDR3 is TGCAGTGCTTTTTTCTCGGACGGAGGCTCCTACGAGCAGTACTTC. It encodes CSAFFSDGGSYEQYF.

This clonotype is a singleton in its sample. The CDR3 bases are TGTGCCAGCAGCTTAGATCACCAGCCTAATCAGCCCCAGCATTTT. Translation: CASSLDHQPNQPQHF. This sequence joins TRBV11-2 and TRBJ1-5; no clear D gene. This CDR3 has 15 residues. The V end lost 0 bases, the J end lost 4 bases, and 10 bases lay between the germline ends. Germline lookup yields CDR1 SGHAT and CDR2 FQNNGV.

Comment on this clonotype: A clone one base away is much larger, so this may be a read error. V and J are TRBV4-3 and TRBJ2-7; 11 positions agree with TRBD1. The CDR3 loop spans 15 amino acids. Germline CDR1 reads LGHNA; CDR2 reads YSLEER. Unmatched junction bases numbered 7, after V lost 4 bases and J lost 5 bases. In DNA, the CDR3 is TGCGCCAGCAGCCTAGAAGGACAGGGGGCTGACGAGCAGTACTTC. Residues: CASSLEGQGADEQYF.

The gene calls are TRBV6-1 and TRBJ2-1; D is uncertain. This CDR3 is built from 13 residues. The germline gives CDR1 MNHNS, CDR2 SASEGT. Trimming stripped 6 bases from V and 0 bases from J, with 6 bases between. The CDR3 loop is CASRVASYNEQFF. CDR3 DNA: TGTGCCAGCAGAGTGGCCTCCTACAATGAGCAGTTCTTC.

In this sample, this clonotype turned up many times. This chain connects TRBV20-1 to TRBJ2-5; D could derive from TRBD1 or TRBD2 (5 bases each). The CDR3 sequence is 12 residues long. Germline loops: CDR1 DFQATT, CDR2 SNEGSKA (reference sequence). The germline V and J ends were trimmed by 7 bases and 4 bases, with 13 bases remaining between them. This chain's CDR3 is CSGMQGAETQYF. In DNA form, the CDR3 reads TGCAGTGGGATGCAGGGAGCAGAGACCCAGTACTTC.

The gene calls are TRBV4-3 and TRBJ2-7, with 10 bases lining up with TRBD2. J lost 7 bases, V lost 4 bases, and 16 bases had no gene match. Germline V gene data show CDR1 as LGHNA and CDR2 as YSLEER. This CDR3 has 17 residues. CDR3 sequence reads: CASSRASGGPSYNEQYF. Here the CDR3 DNA reads TGCGCCAGCAGCCGGGCTAGCGGGGGCCCCTCCTACAATGAGCAGTACTTC.

This chain links TRBV27 with TRBJ2-2; D uncertain. The CDR3 sequence is 13 residues long. Between the trimmed V and J ends, which lost 4 bases and 4 bases, there was a span of 7 bases. The germline V gene encodes CDR1 MNHEY and CDR2 SMNVEV (reference sequence). The CDR3 coding sequence is TGTGCCAGCAGTTACACCATCACCGGGGAGCTGTTTTTT. It specifies CASSYTITGELFF.

A few counts support this clonotype. V usage is TRBV7-8 and J usage is TRBJ2-1; 11 bases agree with TRBD2. V dropped 3 bases and J dropped 0; count of bases not matched to a gene: 4. The V gene's germline CDR1 is SGHVS and CDR2 FQNEAQ. The CDR3 length is 17 residues. The CDR3 is CASSFPSGGRSYNEQFF. The CDR3 DNA is TGTGCCAGCAGCTTCCCTAGCGGGGGGCGCTCCTACAATGAGCAGTTCTTC.

As DNA, the CDR3 is TGTGCCTTCCGTGAACGATGGAACACTGAAGCTTTCTTT. Amino acids: CAFRERWNTEAFF. The chain joins TRBV30 to TRBJ1-1; D ambiguous. Trimming pared 7 bases from V and 1 base from J, leaving 13 bases between. CDR3 length equals 13 residues. Per the germline V gene, CDR1 is GTSNPN and CDR2 is SVGIG (reference sequence).

V and J are TRBV9 and TRBJ2-5; 13 nucleotides align to TRBD2. The CDR3 loop spans 18 amino acids. The V and J ends lost 2 bases and 5 bases, in that order; junction bases with no gene match: 12. The germline gives CDR1 SGDLS, CDR2 YYNGEE. The DNA for the CDR3 is TGTGCCAGCAGCGTGACTAGCGGGGGGCCCTCGGTAGGGGAGACCCAGTACTTC. Protein sequence: CASSVTSGGPSVGETQYF.

The chain couples TRBV6-2 or TRBV6-3 to TRBJ1-5; TRBD1 aligns across 9 bases. CDR3 size: 14 residues. Germline V gene data show CDR1 as MNHEY and CDR2 as SVGEGT. V gave up 2 bases and J gave up 12 bases; unmatched junction bases: 8. Here the CDR3 reads CASSYTSRQGDQHF. The CDR3 DNA reads as TGTGCCAGCAGTTACACCTCACGACAGGGGGACCAGCATTTT.

The chain carries TRBV11-2 and TRBJ1-1; 8 bases fit TRBD1. Looked up from germline, CDR1 is SGHAT and CDR2 is FQNNGV. The CDR3 is 18 residues long. The junction had 15 bases not matched to a gene; V was cut back by 1 base and J by 5 bases. The CDR3 DNA follows: TGTGCCAGCAGCTTAGGGGCAGGGGGCCGGTTTCCGGGGACTGAAGCTTTCTTT. It translates to CASSLGAGGRFPGTEAFF.

This sequence joins TRBV24-1 and TRBJ2-1; maybe TRBD2 (6 bases). The J call is uncertain, as TRBJ2-7 better fits the DNA end. The CDR3 is 15 amino acids. Germline V gene lookup returns CDR1 KGHDR and CDR2 SFDVKD. The CDR3: CATSEGDSSYNEQYF. Written as DNA, the CDR3 is TGTGCCACCAGTGAAGGGGACTCCTCCTACAATGAGCAGTACTTC.

In its sample, this clonotype was seen many times. The chain links TRBV3-1 to TRBJ2-7, with 10 positions matching TRBD1. CDR1 and CDR2 from the germline V gene are LGHDT and YNNKEL (reference sequence). J was trimmed by 5 bases and V by 1 base; bases with no gene match: 5. The CDR3 contains 15 residues. In DNA form, the CDR3 reads TGTGCCAGCAGCCAAGGGAAGGGGACAGGGGACGAGCAGTACTTC. Translated: CASSQGKGTGDEQYF.

J is TRBJ2-3 and V is TRBV5-1; tentatively, D is TRBD2 (7 bases). The CDR3 is made up of 15 amino acids. V shed 4 bases and J shed 1 base, with 13 bases lying between them. From germline, CDR1 is SGHRS and CDR2 YFSETQ. The CDR3 loop reads CASSRGGVGTDTQYF. The CDR3 DNA reads as TGCGCCAGCAGCAGGGGGGGCGTCGGCACAGATACGCAGTATTTT.

The genes are TRBV6-2 or TRBV6-3 and TRBJ2-3, with D perhaps TRBD1 (6 bases). There are 14 residues in the CDR3. CDR1 is MNHEY and CDR2 is SVGEGT in the germline V gene. Trimming removed 5 bases at V and 4 bases at J, with 13 bases between. This CDR3 reads CASSLGHSADTQYF. The CDR3 DNA follows: TGTGCCAGCAGTCTGGGACATTCCGCAGATACGCAGTATTTT.

As to this clonotype: A junction end diverges from the germline sequence, so it may reflect a read error. This chain links TRBV14 with TRBJ1-1; no clear D gene. Germline CDR1 is SGHDN and CDR2 is FVKESK. CDR3 size: 12 residues. CDR3 DNA sequence: TGCGCCAGCAGCCTACAGCGTTCTGAAGCTTTCTTT. Translated: CASSLQRSEAFF. Full variable domain (outside the CDR3, taken from reference TRBV14 and TRBJ1-1): EAGVTQFPSHSVIEKGQTVTLRCDPISGHDNLYWYRRVMGKEIKFLLHFVKESKQDESGMPNNRFLAERTGGTYSTLKVQPAELEDSGVYFCASSLQRSEAFFGQGTRLTVV.

This chain joins TRBV6-5 and TRBJ2-6; D not resolved. The germline CDR1 and CDR2 sequences are MNHEY and SVGAGI. The CDR3 length is 17 residues. The V gene lost 4 bases and the J gene lost 0 bases, with 13 bases spanning the gap. The CDR3 region is CASSFSAGLSGANVLTF. In nucleotides, the CDR3 is TGTGCCAGCAGTTTCTCGGCAGGCCTCTCTGGGGCCAACGTCCTGACTTTC.

This clonotype appeared a few times. The chain is built from TRBV6-6 and TRBJ1-1; possibly TRBD1 for D (5 bases). V was cut by 4 bases and J by 11 bases, with 11 bases left in between. The length of the CDR3 is 11 residues. Germline-derived CDR1 and CDR2 are MNHNY and SVGAGI (reference sequence). DNA for the CDR3: TGTGCCAGCAGTTCAGGGCGGGAGGCTTTCTTT. Amino acids: CASSSGREAFF.

The chain is built from TRBV11-1 and TRBJ2-7; D uncertain. V was clipped by 5 bases and J by 0 bases, with 17 bases between them. The CDR3 loop spans 16 amino acids. The germline gives CDR1 SGHAT, CDR2 FQDESV (reference sequence). CDR3 sequence reads: CASSIHQEYSSYEQYF. In DNA, the CDR3 is TGTGCCAGCAGCATACATCAGGAATACAGCTCCTACGAGCAGTACTTC.

This clonotype was seen a single time. The J gene is TRBJ1-2, the V gene TRBV28; the match to TRBD1 covers 9 bases. CDR1 and CDR2 (germline): MDHEN, SYDVKM. The CDR3 runs to 15 residues. V lost 6 bases, J lost 5 bases, and 10 bases stayed unmatched. The CDR3 protein is CASSPNGQGPYGYTF. The CDR3 region has the DNA TGTGCCAGCAGCCCGAACGGACAGGGGCCTTATGGCTACACCTTC.

The V and J genes are TRBV20-1 and TRBJ1-5; D is possibly TRBD1 (6 bases). Deletions cut 1 base from V and 6 bases from J, with 19 bases between. The length of the CDR3 is 16 residues. CDR1 and CDR2 (germline): DFQATT, SNEGSKA (reference sequence). Here the CDR3 DNA reads TGCAGTGCTAGAGTGAACGGGGGGCAGGGATTTCAGCCCCAGCATTTT. Protein: CSARVNGGQGFQPQHF.

This sequence joins TRBV4-1 and TRBJ2-1; D gene ambiguous. The CDR3 totals 14 residues. In germline, CDR1 is MGHRA, CDR2 YSYEKL. V lost 0 bases and J lost 6, with 9 bases in between. The CDR3: CASSQERKGNEQFF. The CDR3 nucleotides read TGCGCCAGCAGCCAAGAGCGAAAAGGCAATGAGCAGTTCTTC.

The chain uses TRBV6-5 and TRBJ2-3, with 10 bases fitting TRBD1. V lost 2 bases, J lost 5 bases, and 10 bases stayed unmatched. The CDR3 runs to 17 residues. The germline V gene has CDR1 MNHEY and CDR2 SVGAGI. This CDR3 is CASSYQPGQGRRDTQYF. CDR3 DNA: TGTGCCAGCAGTTACCAACCGGGACAGGGGAGGAGAGATACGCAGTATTTT.